This T cell receptor beta chain is from a study of blood T cell repertoires in COVID-19. Study summary: Acute and convalescent COVID-19 specimens originated in the United States, Italy and Spain.

Germline V gene sequence: CDR1 SEHNR, CDR2 FQNEAQ (reference sequence). Deletions cut 3 bases from V and 4 bases from J, with 9 bases between. The CDR3 length is 14 residues. Authors' processing steps: Cell counts per sample came from amplifying reference gene primers. Only in-frame clones appear in the TCRdb table, and some are missing; sequencing was by immunoSEQ multiplex PCR. Clone size and the V and J calls come from that table; the DNA yielded D and trimming. The sample yields approximately 180,000 clones, around nine tenths seen once. The chain carries TRBV7-9 and TRBJ2-2, with D perhaps matching TRBD2 (5 bases). The sample comprised peripheral blood. The receptor's source is a man aged 50 or older with acute or convalescent COVID-19. Here the CDR3 DNA reads TGTGCCAGCAGCTTGCGTGAGGGCACCGGGGAGCTGTTTTTT. Translating it yields CASSLREGTGELFF.